The rows below give T cell receptor beta chains drawn from one sample of a study of blood T cell repertoires in COVID-19. Method: immunoSEQ multiplex PCR; TCRdb's copy keeps in-frame clones and lacks some. The sample carries about 53,000 clones, 75% to 85% recorded once. The material sequenced was peripheral blood. These receptors were taken from a woman aged 55-70 years with acute or convalescent COVID-19. CDR3s include the opening cysteine and the closing phenylalanine or tryptophan. The D gene is left open where the match is weak. Rows give clone size only sometimes, using once, few, many, or a class for an expanded clone.

clone size: .
J gene: TRBJ2-7
D gene: TRBD1
V gene: TRBV7-8
CDR3 DNA: TGTGCCAGCAGCTTGGGTCCGACAGGGGCCTACGAGCAGTACTTC
CDR3 protein: CASSLGPTGAYEQYF

clone size: .
J gene: TRBJ1-5
D gene: .
V gene: TRBV6-5
CDR3 DNA: TGTGCCAGCAGTTCCCACCTACCCGGGGGCAATCAGCCCCAGCATTTT
CDR3 protein: CASSSHLPGGNQPQHF

clone size: .
J gene: TRBJ1-1
D gene: .
V gene: TRBV7-8
CDR3 DNA: TGTGCCAGCAGCTTATTGCGAGGAACGCAGAACACTGAAGCTTTCTTT
CDR3 protein: CASSLLRGTQNTEAFF

clone size: once
J gene: TRBJ1-2
D gene: .
V gene: TRBV6-5
CDR3 DNA: TGTGCCAGCAGACGCGGTGATGCAGGGGATTATGGCTACACCTTC
CDR3 protein: CASRRGDAGDYGYTF

clone size: .
J gene: TRBJ1-6
D gene: .
V gene: TRBV27
CDR3 DNA: TGTGCCAGCAGTTTATTGGCGCGGGAGAATTCACCCCTCCACTTT
CDR3 protein: CASSLLARENSPLHF

clone size: .
J gene: TRBJ1-5
D gene: TRBD1
V gene: TRBV6-5
CDR3 DNA: TGTGCCAGCAGTTACTCGAAGGAGGGGGCGAGTCAGCCCCAGCATTTT
CDR3 protein: CASSYSKEGASQPQHF

clone size: .
J gene: TRBJ1-2
D gene: TRBD1
V gene: TRBV7-9
CDR3 DNA: TGTGCCAGCAGGATAGGAGGACAGGGCCCTTATGGCTACACCTTC
CDR3 protein: CASRIGGQGPYGYTF

clone size: .
J gene: TRBJ1-4
D gene: TRBD1
V gene: TRBV7-9
CDR3 DNA: TGTGCCAGCAGCTCCCGGGGACAGGGTAATGAAAAACTGTTTTTT
CDR3 protein: CASSSRGQGNEKLFF

clone size: .
J gene: TRBJ1-2
D gene: .
V gene: TRBV7-9
CDR3 DNA: TGTGCCAGCAGCCCCCTTTCGGGCAGGAGGGAAGAGGGTAACTATGGCTACACCTTC
CDR3 protein: CASSPLSGRREEGNYGYTF

clone size: .
J gene: TRBJ2-5
D gene: TRBD1
V gene: TRBV7-2
CDR3 DNA: TGTGCCAGCAGTTCGGGACAGATTAGGGAGACCCAGTACTTC
CDR3 protein: CASSSGQIRETQYF

clone size: .
J gene: TRBJ2-2
D gene: TRBD2
V gene: TRBV7-3
CDR3 DNA: TGTGCCAGCAGCTTAGTGCCAGCGGGAACGACCGGGGAGCTGTTTTTT
CDR3 protein: CASSLVPAGTTGELFF

clone size: .
J gene: TRBJ1-4
D gene: .
V gene: TRBV20-1
CDR3 DNA: TGCAGTGCTAGTTCGGCGGCCGAAGCAACTAATGAAAAACTGTTTTTT
CDR3 protein: CSASSAAEATNEKLFF

clone size: few
J gene: TRBJ2-5
D gene: .
V gene: TRBV24-1
CDR3 DNA: TGTGCCACCAGTGATTCCGGGAGAACACAAGAGACCCAGTACTTC
CDR3 protein: CATSDSGRTQETQYF

clone size: .
J gene: TRBJ2-7
D gene: .
V gene: TRBV5-1
CDR3 DNA: TGCGCCAGCAGCCGGGCAGGGCGCTACGAGCAGTACTTC
CDR3 protein: CASSRAGRYEQYF

clone size: .
J gene: TRBJ2-7
D gene: TRBD1
V gene: TRBV28
CDR3 DNA: TGTGCCAGCAGTTTAGCGGCAGGGGGTTCCTACGAGCAGTACTTC
CDR3 protein: CASSLAAGGSYEQYF

clone size: .
J gene: TRBJ1-1
D gene: TRBD1
V gene: TRBV19
CDR3 DNA: TGTGCCAGTAACCCCAGGACAGGAGACACTGAAGCTTTCTTT
CDR3 protein: CASNPRTGDTEAFF

clone size: .
J gene: TRBJ1-1
D gene: .
V gene: TRBV5-1
CDR3 DNA: TGCGCCAGCAGCTTGGGCGGCAAAGCGAACACTGAAGCTTTCTTT
CDR3 protein: CASSLGGKANTEAFF

clone size: .
J gene: TRBJ2-7
D gene: TRBD2
V gene: TRBV7-2
CDR3 DNA: TGTGCCAGCAGCTCTAGCGGGAGGTGGTTTCTGGGGCAGTACTTC
CDR3 protein: CASSSSGRWFLGQYF

clone size: .
J gene: TRBJ1-6
D gene: TRBD1
V gene: TRBV6-5
CDR3 DNA: TGTGCCAGCTTATTACAGGGGCCCCAAGGTTCACCCCTCCACTTT
CDR3 protein: CASLLQGPQGSPLHF

clone size: few
J gene: TRBJ1-4
D gene: TRBD1
V gene: TRBV6-5
CDR3 DNA: TGTGCCAGCAGTAAGACAGGGGGGAGGTATGAAAAACTGTTTTTT
CDR3 protein: CASSKTGGRYEKLFF

clone size: .
J gene: TRBJ2-1
D gene: .
V gene: TRBV7-3
CDR3 DNA: TGTGCCAGCAGCTTAGGGTGGGGGCCCAATGAGCAGTTCTTC
CDR3 protein: CASSLGWGPNEQFF

clone size: once
J gene: TRBJ2-7
D gene: TRBD1
V gene: TRBV5-1
CDR3 DNA: TGCGCCAGCAGCATAAACAGGGGGACCTACGAGCAGTACTTC
CDR3 protein: CASSINRGTYEQYF

clone size: .
J gene: TRBJ2-1
D gene: .
V gene: TRBV10-3
CDR3 DNA: TGTGCCATCTCTTCTAGGCTGGCCGATGAGCAGTTCTTC
CDR3 protein: CAISSRLADEQFF

clone size: .
J gene: TRBJ1-3
D gene: .
V gene: TRBV4-1
CDR3 DNA: TGCGCCAGCAGCCAATGGGCCGGGGGGGCCGACAACACCATATATTTT
CDR3 protein: CASSQWAGGADNTIYF

clone size: .
J gene: TRBJ2-1
D gene: TRBD2
V gene: TRBV10-1
CDR3 DNA: TGCGCCAGCAGAGAAGCCCCTAGCGGGAGGAATACCACTTACAATGAGCAGTTCTTC
CDR3 protein: CASREAPSGRNTTYNEQFF

clone size: .
J gene: TRBJ2-7
D gene: TRBD2
V gene: TRBV6-5
CDR3 DNA: TGTGCCAGCGGGAGACTAGCGGGAGGCTACGAGCAGTACTTC
CDR3 protein: CASGRLAGGYEQYF

clone size: .
J gene: TRBJ2-7
D gene: TRBD2
V gene: TRBV7-9
CDR3 DNA: TGTGCCAGCAGTCCTAGCGGCGCGGTCTCCTACGAGCAGTACTTC
CDR3 protein: CASSPSGAVSYEQYF

clone size: .
J gene: TRBJ1-1
D gene: TRBD1
V gene: TRBV28
CDR3 DNA: TGTGCCAGCACCCGGGACAGTTCCACCAGTGAAGCTTTCTTT
CDR3 protein: CASTRDSSTSEAFF

clone size: .
J gene: TRBJ2-3
D gene: TRBD2
V gene: TRBV24-1
CDR3 DNA: TGTGCCACCAGTCCCCGACTAGCGGGGAGTACAGATACGCAGTATTTT
CDR3 protein: CATSPRLAGSTDTQYF

clone size: .
J gene: TRBJ1-2
D gene: TRBD1
V gene: TRBV27
CDR3 DNA: TGTGCCAGCAGTTTACGCGGATTGGGACAGGGAATCTCCTATGGCTACACCTTC
CDR3 protein: CASSLRGLGQGISYGYTF

clone size: .
J gene: TRBJ2-1
D gene: TRBD2
V gene: TRBV29-1
CDR3 DNA: TGCAGCGTTGAAATAGATCCGGGAGGAAGAGGCAATGAGCAGTTCTTC
CDR3 protein: CSVEIDPGGRGNEQFF